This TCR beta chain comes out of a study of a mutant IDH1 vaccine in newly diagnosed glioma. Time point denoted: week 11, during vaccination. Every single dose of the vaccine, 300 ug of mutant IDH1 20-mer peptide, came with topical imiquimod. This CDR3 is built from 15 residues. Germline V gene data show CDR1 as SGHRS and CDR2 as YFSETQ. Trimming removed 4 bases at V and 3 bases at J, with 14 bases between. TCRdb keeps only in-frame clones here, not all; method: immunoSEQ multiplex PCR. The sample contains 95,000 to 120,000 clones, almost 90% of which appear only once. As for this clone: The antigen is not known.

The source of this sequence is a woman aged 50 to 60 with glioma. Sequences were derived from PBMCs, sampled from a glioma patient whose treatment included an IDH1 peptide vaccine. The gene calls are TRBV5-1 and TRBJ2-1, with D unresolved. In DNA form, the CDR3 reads TGCGCCAGCAGCCTCCTCGGCCAGTTCTACAATGAGCAGTTCTTC. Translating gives CASSLLGQFYNEQFF.